These 24 T cell receptor beta chains share one sample of origin, sequenced in a study of shared clonotypes between healthy human individuals (dated by TCRdb to 2019 to 2021). CD8 naive samples were CD45RO-negative cells positively selected for CCR7, giving a CD45RA+CCR7+ population that excluded TemRA cells. To prepare the library, the immunoSEQ multiplex PCR assay was applied. TCRdb took over this immuneACCESS table, retaining in-frame rearrangements with V and J assigned. Such tables are incomplete; in checked studies, under half of the missing clones stem from an unresolved V gene, and the remainder is unexplained. This sample lists some 2 million clones; less than 95% were detected once. In total, the top ten clones hold 0.9% to 1.3% of the sample. Specimen: naive CD8+ T cells sorted from blood. The cell subset or site label, as the study defines it: CD45RA+CCR7+. All receptors derive from a man in his late teens or twenties in good health.

The rearrangement joins TRBV19 to TRBJ2-2; D may correspond to TRBD1 or TRBD2 (5 bases each). CDR1 and CDR2 from the germline V gene are LNHDA and SQIVND (reference sequence). The CDR3 has 16 amino acids. V was clipped by 5 bases and J by 4 bases, with 17 bases between them. The CDR3 DNA sequence: TGTGCCAGTAGTCACCGGGACCCCGAGCGCACCGGGGAGCTGTTTTTT. It encodes CASSHRDPERTGELFF.

V usage is TRBV19 and J usage is TRBJ2-1; TRBD2 aligns across 9 bases. With V trimmed by 3 bases and J by 4 bases, 4 bases remained unmatched. CDR3 length: 15 residues. Germline V gene sequence: CDR1 LNHDA, CDR2 SQIVND (reference sequence). CDR3 sequence (DNA): TGTGCCAGTAGTATTGCGCTAGCGGGGTACAATGAGCAGTTCTTC. It specifies CASSIALAGYNEQFF.

The rearrangement links TRBV2 to TRBJ1-2; D is unclear. Germline CDR1 is SNHLY and CDR2 is FYNNEI. V was clipped by 4 bases and J by 2 bases, with 8 bases between them. The CDR3 length is 13 residues. This chain's CDR3 is CASSGDPNYGYTF. CDR3 in DNA: TGTGCCAGCAGTGGCGACCCGAACTATGGCTACACCTTC.

In this sample, this clone turned up a few times. This rearrangement joins TRBV7-2 to TRBJ2-7; TRBD2 matches 10 bases. This CDR3 has 17 amino acids. Germline values: CDR1 SGHTA, CDR2 FQGNSA. J gave up 2 bases and V 5 bases, and 12 bases lay outside the gene matches. CDR3 DNA: TGTGCCAGCAGCCCGATCGCTAGCGGGAGTTTCCCCTACGAGCAGTACTTC. This encodes CASSPIASGSFPYEQYF.

The CDR3 sequence: CASSTQEEGHETQYF. Here the CDR3 DNA reads TGTGCCAGCAGCACCCAGGAGGAGGGACACGAGACCCAGTACTTC. The genes are TRBV14 and TRBJ2-5; perhaps D is TRBD1 or TRBD2 (6 bases each). Looked up from germline, CDR1 is SGHDN and CDR2 is FVKESK. V was shortened by 5 bases and J by 5 bases, with 18 bases between the two germline ends. This CDR3 spans 15 amino acids.

This clone was recorded once. Other DNA variants within this sample encode the same CDR3. The CDR3 coding sequence is TGTGCCAGCAGCGTAGGCGGGACCACAGATACGCAGTATTTT. This translates into CASSVGGTTDTQYF. The chain employs TRBV9 and TRBJ2-3, with D possibly TRBD2 on 6 matching bases. Looked up from germline, CDR1 is SGDLS and CDR2 is YYNGEE. With 0 bases removed from V and 2 bases from J, the gap between germline ends came to 7 bases. This CDR3 has 14 amino acids.

The gene calls are TRBV9 and TRBJ2-4; D is perhaps TRBD2 (6 bases). The germline V gene encodes CDR1 SGDLS and CDR2 YYNGEE. The V end lost 5 bases, the J end lost 8 bases, and 14 bases lay between the germline ends. This CDR3 is built from 13 residues. This CDR3 is CASSDGSAYIQYF. The CDR3 nucleotides are TGTGCCAGCAGTGACGGGAGTGCCTACATTCAGTACTTC.

This clone was counted a few times. CDR3 DNA: TGCGCCAGCAGTGAGTGGGACGGCGAGCAGTACTTC. This gives the protein CASSEWDGEQYF. The gene calls are TRBV10-2 and TRBJ2-7; either TRBD1 or TRBD2 may supply D (5 bases each). This CDR3 comprises 12 residues. The V gene lost 1 base and the J gene lost 6 bases, with 7 bases spanning the gap. Germline V gene data show CDR1 as WSHSY and CDR2 as SAAADI.

J is TRBJ2-3 and V is TRBV10-3; 10 nucleotides match TRBD2. The CDR3 extends over 16 amino acids. The germline CDR1 and CDR2 sequences are ENHRY and SYGVKD. V was clipped by 3 bases and J by 0 bases; unmatched bases: 3. As DNA, the CDR3 is TGTGCCATCAGTGACCTACTAGCGGGGAGCACAGATACGCAGTATTTT. Translated: CAISDLLAGSTDTQYF.

V is TRBV7-9 and J is TRBJ1-5; D is unresolved. In germline, CDR1 is SEHNR, CDR2 FQNEAQ (reference sequence). This CDR3 is 15 amino acids long. V gave up 5 bases and J gave up 7 bases, with 18 bases separating them. The CDR3 nucleotides read TGTGCCAGCAGCCCGAATCAGGACGGGAGGCAGCCCCAGCATTTT. Residues: CASSPNQDGRQPQHF.

V and J are TRBV4-1 and TRBJ2-2; 8 bases map to TRBD1. Germline V gives CDR1 MGHRA, CDR2 YSYEKL. The V segment lost 6 bases and the J segment 3 bases; nucleotides outside the gene matches: 9. This CDR3 is 16 amino acids long. The CDR3 coding sequence is TGCGCCAGCAGGGACGACAGGGGTAAGGACACCGGGGAGCTGTTTTTT. Amino acids: CASRDDRGKDTGELFF.

CDR3 coding DNA: TGTGCCAGCAGCTTATACGGGTTGGCGCAAGAGACCCAGTACTTC. It encodes CASSLYGLAQETQYF. The genes are TRBV11-2 and TRBJ2-5; D ambiguous. The germline V gene encodes CDR1 SGHAT and CDR2 FQNNGV. V gave up 2 bases and J gave up 2 bases, with 12 bases separating them. This CDR3 region has 15 residues.

The V call is TRBV2, the J call TRBJ2-7; 7 bases are shared with TRBD2. From germline, CDR1 is SNHLY and CDR2 FYNNEI. The CDR3 contains 12 residues. Trimming removed 5 bases from V and 10 bases from J; junction bases left unmatched: 8. The CDR3 DNA sequence: TGTGCCAGCAGTCCCGGGGAGGGAGCACAGTACTTC. This gives the protein CASSPGEGAQYF.

The chain links TRBV2 to TRBJ2-7; the D gene is possibly TRBD2 (5 bases). CDR1 SNHLY and CDR2 FYNNEI come from the germline V gene. This CDR3 contains 14 residues. Trimming stripped 6 bases from V and 2 bases from J, with 14 bases between. CDR3 loop: CASRPPEGPYEQYF. CDR3 DNA sequence: TGTGCCAGCAGGCCCCCAGAGGGCCCCTACGAGCAGTACTTC.

CDR3 sequence reads: CASSSRGTYEQYF. The CDR3, as DNA: TGTGCCAGCAGCTCCCGGGGGACCTACGAGCAGTACTTC. This chain connects TRBV7-8 to TRBJ2-7; a possible D gene is TRBD2 (6 bases). Germline-derived CDR1 and CDR2 are SGHVS and FQNEAQ. The CDR3 totals 13 residues. V lost 4 bases and J lost 2, with 9 bases in between.

The V and J genes are TRBV19 and TRBJ2-7; D call uncertain. V was cut by 5 bases and J by 4 bases, with 12 bases left in between. Looked up from germline, CDR1 is LNHDA and CDR2 is SQIVND (reference sequence). This CDR3 comprises 13 residues. The CDR3 sequence is CASSSAVGYEQYF. As DNA, the CDR3 is TGTGCCAGTAGTTCCGCCGTAGGTTACGAGCAGTACTTC.

This clone was seen a handful of times. In the same sample, other DNA sequences code for this CDR3. J is TRBJ2-7 and V is TRBV4-3; D unclear. The CDR3 consists of 13 residues. Trimming shortened V by 0 bases and J by 0 bases, and 3 bases separated the two germline ends. Germline loops: CDR1 LGHNA, CDR2 YSLEER. CDR3 sequence (DNA): TGCGCCAGCAGCCAAGACAGCTCCTACGAGCAGTACTTC. This translates into CASSQDSSYEQYF.

This rearrangement joins TRBV4-3 to TRBJ2-5; weak D call: TRBD2 (6 bases). This CDR3 has 14 residues. Between the trimmed V and J ends, which lost 4 bases and 4 bases, there was a span of 13 bases. CDR1 is LGHNA, CDR2 YSLEER, per germline. The CDR3 spells CASSPTSVGETQYF. CDR3 nucleotide sequence: TGCGCCAGCAGCCCGACTAGTGTGGGAGAGACCCAGTACTTC.

The chain is built from TRBV27 and TRBJ1-2; 10 bases are shared with TRBD1. The CDR3 runs 13 residues. V was pared by 5 bases and J by 5 bases, with 2 bases of the junction left unmatched. CDR1 is MNHEY and CDR2 is SMNVEV in the germline V gene (reference sequence). The chain's CDR3 is CASSAGQGYGYTF. DNA for the CDR3: TGTGCCAGCAGTGCGGGACAGGGGTATGGCTACACCTTC.

This clone was observed once. The CDR3 nucleotides read TGTGCCAGCAGCTTAGTATGGATACCCGATGAGCAGTTCTTC. It encodes CASSLVWIPDEQFF. The chain couples TRBV11-1 to TRBJ2-1; D remains unclear. Germline-derived CDR1 and CDR2 are SGHAT and FQDESV (reference sequence). The V end lost 1 base, the J end lost 8 bases, and 12 bases lay between the germline ends. There are 14 residues in the CDR3.

CDR3 region: CASIGETYNEQFF. The DNA of the CDR3 is TGTGCCAGCATCGGAGAAACCTACAATGAGCAGTTCTTC. The chain employs TRBV6-5 and TRBJ2-1; D ambiguous. This CDR3 has 13 amino acids. V was cut by 7 bases and J by 2 bases, with 9 bases left in between. Per germline, CDR1 MNHEY and CDR2 SVGAGI.

Of note for this clone: Other DNA sequences of this sample code for an identical CDR3. The DNA for the CDR3 is TGTGCCAGCAGTTTACTGGGAGTCCGGTCCTACAATGAGCAGTTCTTC. This gives the protein CASSLLGVRSYNEQFF. This chain joins TRBV27 and TRBJ2-1, with D possibly matching TRBD2 (5 bases). V lost 2 bases, J lost 1 base, and 12 bases lay in between. This CDR3 comprises 16 residues. Germline V lookup: CDR1 MNHEY, CDR2 SMNVEV (reference sequence).

The chain combines TRBV11-1 with TRBJ2-7; TRBD1 matches 8 bases. CDR1 SGHAT and CDR2 FQDESV come from the germline V gene (reference sequence). V lost 5 bases to trimming and J lost 6 bases; unmatched junction nucleotides: 6. The CDR3 spans 13 residues. The CDR3 loop is CASSHGQGGEQYF. As DNA, the CDR3 is TGTGCCAGCAGCCACGGACAGGGAGGCGAGCAGTACTTC.

The chain carries TRBV9 and TRBJ2-1; 9 nucleotides match TRBD2. This CDR3 is built from 14 residues. V lost 4 bases, J lost 8 bases, and 7 bases stayed unmatched. The germline V gene has CDR1 SGDLS and CDR2 YYNGEE. The CDR3 sequence: CASSFAGGPYEQFF. DNA for the CDR3: TGTGCCAGCAGCTTTGCGGGGGGGCCATATGAGCAGTTCTTC. Full variable domain (remainder filled in from reference TRBV9 and TRBJ2-1): DSGVTQTPKHLITATGQRVTLRCSPRSGDLSVYWYQQSLDQGLQFLIQYYNGEERAKGNILERFSAQQFPDLHSELNLSSLELGDSALYFCASSFAGGPYEQFFGPGTRLTVL.